The clone carrying this T cell receptor (beta chain) was picked up many times. This specimen comes from a study of T cells after yellow fever vaccination. In TCRdb, the 5' RACE reads were re-called with MiXCR into one record per CDR3 protein. The sample comprises about 31,000 distinct CDR3 sequences, about 10% of which are singletons, and roughly 12% rests with the top ten. Trimming removed 5 bases at V and 4 bases at J, with 3 bases between. Germline V gene lookup returns CDR1 MDHEN and CDR2 SYDVKM. The CDR3 contains 11 residues. The study, taken as a whole, reports: Among sorted memory subsets on day 0, almost all vaccine-responding clonotypes fell below detection.

V is TRBV28 and J is TRBJ1-5; no reliable D call. The TCR was taken from a man between 18 and 29 years old who received the YFV17D yellow fever vaccine. Here the sequenced sample was PBMCs, either bulk or a sorted T-cell subset (CD4+, CD8+, memory, or dextramer-sorted; not recorded which), taken roughly 15 days after the first yellow fever vaccination. The CDR3 DNA reads TGTGCCAGCAGTCATAATCAGCCCCAGCATTTT. Translating it yields CASSHNQPQHF.